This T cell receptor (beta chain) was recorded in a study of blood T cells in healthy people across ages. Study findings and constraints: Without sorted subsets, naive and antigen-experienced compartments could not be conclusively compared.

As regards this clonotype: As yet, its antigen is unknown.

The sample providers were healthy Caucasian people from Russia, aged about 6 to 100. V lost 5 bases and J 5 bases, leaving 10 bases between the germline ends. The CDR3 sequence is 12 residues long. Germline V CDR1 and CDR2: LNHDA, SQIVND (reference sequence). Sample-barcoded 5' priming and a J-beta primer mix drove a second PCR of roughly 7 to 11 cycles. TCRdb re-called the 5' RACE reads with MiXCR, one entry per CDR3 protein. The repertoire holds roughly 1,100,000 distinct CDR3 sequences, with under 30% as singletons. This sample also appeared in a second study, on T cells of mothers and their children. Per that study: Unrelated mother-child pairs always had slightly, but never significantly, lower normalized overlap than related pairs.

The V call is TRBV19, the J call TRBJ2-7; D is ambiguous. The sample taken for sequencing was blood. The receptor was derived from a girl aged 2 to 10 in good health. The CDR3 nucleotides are TGTGCCAGTAGTGAGTATGGGGACGAGCAGTACTTC. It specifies CASSEYGDEQYF.